This paragraph covers one T cell receptor beta chain sequence. This sample was taken from a study of cytomegalovirus exposure and HLA in healthy donors. Vbeta (60) and Jbeta (13) primers were used in the PCR. Some clones are missing from TCRdb's copy, which holds only in-frame ones; the method was immunoSEQ multiplex PCR. This table holds 210,000 or so clones, 75% to 80% found once. The sample was PBMCs. This receptor was obtained from a woman under 40 in good health and CMV-seropositive.

CDR3 in DNA: TGCGCCAGCAGCTTACAGGGCCCGGGGGAGACCCAGTACTTC. Translating it yields CASSLQGPGETQYF. The rearrangement links TRBV5-1 to TRBJ2-5; the D gene is possibly TRBD1 (6 bases). CDR1 and CDR2 from the germline V gene are SGHRS and YFSETQ. V lost 2 bases and J 5 bases, leaving 13 bases between the germline ends. The CDR3 extends over 14 amino acids.